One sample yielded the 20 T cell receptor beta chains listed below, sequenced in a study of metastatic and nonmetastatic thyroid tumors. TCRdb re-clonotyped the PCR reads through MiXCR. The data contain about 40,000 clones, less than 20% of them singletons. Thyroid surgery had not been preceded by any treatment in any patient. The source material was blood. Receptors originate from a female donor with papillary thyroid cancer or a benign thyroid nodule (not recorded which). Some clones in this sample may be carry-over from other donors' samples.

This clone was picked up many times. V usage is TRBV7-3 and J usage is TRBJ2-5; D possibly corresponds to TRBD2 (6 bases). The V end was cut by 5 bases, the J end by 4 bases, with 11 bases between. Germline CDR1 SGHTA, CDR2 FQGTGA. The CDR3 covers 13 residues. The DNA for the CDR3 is TGTGCCAGCAGCGCAGGGAGGTTAGAGACCCAGTACTTC. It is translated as CASSAGRLETQYF.

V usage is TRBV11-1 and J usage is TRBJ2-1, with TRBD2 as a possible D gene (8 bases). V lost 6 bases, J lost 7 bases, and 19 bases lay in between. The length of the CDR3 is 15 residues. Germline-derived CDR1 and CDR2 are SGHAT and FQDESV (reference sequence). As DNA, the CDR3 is TGTGCCAGCAGTTTTAGCGGGACAGAGAAAAATGAGCAGTTCTTC. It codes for CASSFSGTEKNEQFF.

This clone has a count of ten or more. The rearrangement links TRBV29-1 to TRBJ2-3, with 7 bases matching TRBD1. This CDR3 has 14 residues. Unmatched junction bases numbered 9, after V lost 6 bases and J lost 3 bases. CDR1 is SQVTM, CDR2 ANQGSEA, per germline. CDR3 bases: TGCAGCGTAGCGACAGGGCATCGAACAGATACGCAGTATTTT. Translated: CSVATGHRTDTQYF.

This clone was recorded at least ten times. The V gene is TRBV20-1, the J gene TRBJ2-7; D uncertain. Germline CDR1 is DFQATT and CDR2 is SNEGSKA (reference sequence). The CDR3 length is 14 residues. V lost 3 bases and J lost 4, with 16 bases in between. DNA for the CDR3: TGCAGTGCTAGGACCATGAGGAGTCTTTACGAGCAGTACTTC. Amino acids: CSARTMRSLYEQYF.

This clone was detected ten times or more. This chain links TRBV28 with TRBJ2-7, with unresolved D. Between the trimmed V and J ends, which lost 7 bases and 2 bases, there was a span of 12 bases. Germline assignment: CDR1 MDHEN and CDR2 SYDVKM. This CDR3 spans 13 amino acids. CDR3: CASKVPQTYEQYF. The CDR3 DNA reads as TGTGCCAGCAAGGTTCCGCAAACCTACGAGCAGTACTTC.

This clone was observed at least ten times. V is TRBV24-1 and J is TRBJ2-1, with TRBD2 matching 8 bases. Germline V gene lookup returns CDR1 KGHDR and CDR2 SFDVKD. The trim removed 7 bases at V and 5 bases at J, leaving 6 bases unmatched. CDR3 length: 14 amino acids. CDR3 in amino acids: CATRSGSGDNEQFF. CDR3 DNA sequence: TGTGCCACCAGGAGCGGGAGTGGGGACAATGAGCAGTTCTTC.

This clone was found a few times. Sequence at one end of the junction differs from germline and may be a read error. The CDR3 is CSSTPSGTSAIGEQFF. The CDR3 region has the DNA TGTTCCAGCACCCCATCCGGGACTAGCGCGATCGGTGAGCAGTTCTTC. The chain links TRBV12-3 or TRBV12-4 to TRBJ2-1, with 10 positions matching TRBD2. The CDR3 loop spans 16 amino acids.

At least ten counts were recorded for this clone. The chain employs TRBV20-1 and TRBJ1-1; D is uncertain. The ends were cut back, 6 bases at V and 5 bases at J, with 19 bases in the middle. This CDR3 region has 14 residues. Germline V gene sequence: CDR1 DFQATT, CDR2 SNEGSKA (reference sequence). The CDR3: CSALGGLPGTEAFF. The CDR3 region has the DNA TGCAGTGCCCTCGGCGGGCTACCCGGGACTGAAGCTTTCTTT.

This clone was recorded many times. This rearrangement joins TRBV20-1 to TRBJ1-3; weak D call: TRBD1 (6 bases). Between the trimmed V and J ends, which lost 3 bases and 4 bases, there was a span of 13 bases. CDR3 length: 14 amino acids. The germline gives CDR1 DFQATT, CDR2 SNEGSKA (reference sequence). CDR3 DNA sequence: TGCAGTGCTAGGCCTCTCGGACAGGGAAACACCATATATTTT. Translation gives CSARPLGQGNTIYF.

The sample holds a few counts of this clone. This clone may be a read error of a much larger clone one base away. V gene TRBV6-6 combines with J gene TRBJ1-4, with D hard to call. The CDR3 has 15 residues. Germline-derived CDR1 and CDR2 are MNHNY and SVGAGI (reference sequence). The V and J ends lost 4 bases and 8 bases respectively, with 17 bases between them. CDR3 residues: CASSCSNVAREKLFF. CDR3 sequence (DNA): TGTGCCAGCAGTTGCTCGAATGTCGCCAGAGAAAAACTGTTTTTT.

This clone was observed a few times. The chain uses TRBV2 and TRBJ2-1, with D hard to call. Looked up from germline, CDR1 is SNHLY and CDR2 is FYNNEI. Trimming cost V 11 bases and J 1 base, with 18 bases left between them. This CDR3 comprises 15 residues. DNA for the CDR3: TGTGCCGCTCTACAGTGGGCATGGTCCTACAATGAGCAGTTCTTC. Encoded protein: CAALQWAWSYNEQFF.

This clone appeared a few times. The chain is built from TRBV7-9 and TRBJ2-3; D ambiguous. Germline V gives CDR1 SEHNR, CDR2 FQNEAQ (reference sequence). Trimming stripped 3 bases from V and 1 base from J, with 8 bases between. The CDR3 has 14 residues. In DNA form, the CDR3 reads TGTGCCAGCAGCTTGTTGGCAGGCACAGATACGCAGTATTTT. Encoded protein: CASSLLAGTDTQYF.

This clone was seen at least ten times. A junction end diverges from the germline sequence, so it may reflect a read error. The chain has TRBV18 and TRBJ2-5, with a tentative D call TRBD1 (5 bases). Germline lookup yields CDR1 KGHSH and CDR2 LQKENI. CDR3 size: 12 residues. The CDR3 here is CASSPQNNRPDF. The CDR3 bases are TGTGCCAGCTCACCACAAAACAACAGGCCGGACTTC.

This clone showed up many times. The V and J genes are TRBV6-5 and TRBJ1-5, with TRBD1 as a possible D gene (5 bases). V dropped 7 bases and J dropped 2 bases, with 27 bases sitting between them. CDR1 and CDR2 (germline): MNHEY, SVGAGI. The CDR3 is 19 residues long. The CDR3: CASNEYRDSFKRGNQPQHF. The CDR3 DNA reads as TGTGCCAGCAACGAGTACCGGGACTCATTTAAGCGGGGCAATCAGCCCCAGCATTTT.

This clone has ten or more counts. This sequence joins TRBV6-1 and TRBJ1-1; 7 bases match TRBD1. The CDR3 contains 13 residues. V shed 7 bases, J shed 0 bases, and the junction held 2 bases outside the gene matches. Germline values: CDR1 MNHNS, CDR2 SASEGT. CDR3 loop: CASMDRLNTEAFF. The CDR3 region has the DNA TGTGCCAGCATGGACAGGCTGAACACTGAAGCTTTCTTT.

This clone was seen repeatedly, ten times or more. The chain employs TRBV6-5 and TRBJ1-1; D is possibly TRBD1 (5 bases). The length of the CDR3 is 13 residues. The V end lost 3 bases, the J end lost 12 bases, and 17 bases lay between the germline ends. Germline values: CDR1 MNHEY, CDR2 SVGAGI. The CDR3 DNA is TGTGCCAGCAGTTATGGACCAGTAGGGACGTCTTTCTTT. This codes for CASSYGPVGTSFF.

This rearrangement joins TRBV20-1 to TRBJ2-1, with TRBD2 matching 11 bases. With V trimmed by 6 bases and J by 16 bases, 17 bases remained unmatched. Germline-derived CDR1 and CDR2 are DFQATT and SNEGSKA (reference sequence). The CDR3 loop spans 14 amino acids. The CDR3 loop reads CSALSGRGANEYFF. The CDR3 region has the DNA TGCAGTGCGCTTAGCGGGAGGGGAGCCAATGAGTATTTCTTC.

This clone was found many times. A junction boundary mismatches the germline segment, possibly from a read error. This CDR3 reads CASGQTLKTEAFF. CDR3 DNA sequence: TGTGCCAGCGGACAGACTTTGAAAACTGAAGCTTTCTTT. The chain has TRBV28 and TRBJ1-1, with D possibly TRBD1 on 6 matching bases. CDR3 length equals 13 residues. Germline V gene lookup returns CDR1 MDHEN and CDR2 SYDVKM.

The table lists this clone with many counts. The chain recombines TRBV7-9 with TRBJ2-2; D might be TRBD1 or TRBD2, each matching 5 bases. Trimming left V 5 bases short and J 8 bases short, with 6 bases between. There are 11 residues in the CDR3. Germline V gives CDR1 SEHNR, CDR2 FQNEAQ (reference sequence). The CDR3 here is CASSGGGELFF. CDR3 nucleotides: TGTGCCAGCAGCGGGGGAGGGGAGCTGTTTTTT. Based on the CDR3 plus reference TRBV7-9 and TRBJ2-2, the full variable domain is DTGVSQNPRHKITKRGQNVTFRCDPISEHNRLYWYRQTLGQGPEFLTYFQNEAQLEKSRLLSDRFSAERPKGSFSTLEIQRTEQGDSAMYLCASSGGGELFFGEGSRLTVL.

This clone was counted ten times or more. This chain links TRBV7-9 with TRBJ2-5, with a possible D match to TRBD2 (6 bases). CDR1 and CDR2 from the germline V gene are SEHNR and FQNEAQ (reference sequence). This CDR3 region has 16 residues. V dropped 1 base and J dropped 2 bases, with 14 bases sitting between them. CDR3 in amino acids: CASSLVGGKVQETQYF. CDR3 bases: TGTGCCAGCAGCTTAGTTGGGGGGAAGGTACAAGAGACCCAGTACTTC.